These 18 T cell receptor beta chains originate from one sample sequenced in a study of blood T cells in healthy people across ages. Combining a sample-barcoded 5' primer with a J-beta primer mix, a second PCR ran for about 7 to 11 cycles. TCRdb re-called the 5' RACE reads through MiXCR, storing one row per CDR3 protein. The sample has hundreds of thousands of distinct CDR3 sequences, around 20% seen once. Material for sequencing was blood. Source of these receptors: a man aged 70 or older in good health.

This clonotype turned up a few times. An end of the junction does not agree with germline; a read error may underlie this. The V gene is TRBV5-4, the J gene TRBJ2-1; D possibly matches TRBD1 or TRBD2 (5 bases each). Germline CDR1 is SGHNT and CDR2 is YYREEE (reference sequence). The CDR3 spans 13 residues. This chain's CDR3 is CACSLGPLNEQFF. The CDR3 region has the DNA TGTGCCTGCAGCCTGGGACCCCTCAATGAGCAGTTCTTC.

In its sample, this clonotype was seen a few times. The rearrangement joins TRBV28 to TRBJ2-1, with D unclear. Trimming removed 4 bases at V and 3 bases at J, with 4 bases between. The CDR3 runs 12 residues. Germline V gene lookup returns CDR1 MDHEN and CDR2 SYDVKM. The CDR3 DNA sequence: TGTGCCAGCAGTTGGATCTACAATGAGCAGTTCTTC. Its translation: CASSWIYNEQFF.

This clonotype appeared a few times. The rearrangement uses TRBV7-2 and TRBJ2-3; tentative D call: TRBD2 (5 bases). Germline CDR1 is SGHTA and CDR2 is FQGNSA. The CDR3 is made up of 16 amino acids. Trimming stripped 1 base from V and 0 bases from J, with 11 bases between. The CDR3 region has the DNA TGTGCCAGCAGCTTAGTCCGGGGAACTAGCACAGATACGCAGTATTTT. Protein sequence: CASSLVRGTSTDTQYF.

This clonotype turned up a few times. This chain joins TRBV5-1 and TRBJ1-3, with 8 nucleotides matching TRBD1. J was trimmed by 4 bases and V by 3 bases; bases with no gene match: 18. The CDR3 runs 19 residues. The germline V gene has CDR1 SGHRS and CDR2 YFSETQ. The chain's CDR3 is CASSSQPRTGQISGNTIYF. In DNA, the CDR3 is TGCGCCAGCAGCTCCCAACCACGGACAGGGCAAATCTCCGGAAACACCATATATTTT.

The rearrangement links TRBV20-1 to TRBJ1-5; D perhaps matches TRBD1 (5 bases). This CDR3 region has 19 residues. V dropped 1 base and J dropped 0 bases, with 22 bases sitting between them. Germline V CDR1 and CDR2: DFQATT, SNEGSKA (reference sequence). The CDR3 spells CSARGSLRGREYSNQPQHF. The DNA for the CDR3 is TGCAGTGCTAGAGGGTCGTTGAGGGGCAGGGAGTATAGCAATCAGCCCCAGCATTTT.

J is TRBJ2-1 and V is TRBV27; 12 bases agree with TRBD2. The CDR3 sequence is 15 residues long. Germline CDR1 is MNHEY and CDR2 is SMNVEV (reference sequence). V trimming: 5 bases; J trimming: 5 bases; junction bases outside the gene matches: 4. As DNA, the CDR3 is TGTGCCAGCAGTATGGGACTAGCGGGCAACAATGAGCAGTTCTTC. Protein product: CASSMGLAGNNEQFF.

This clonotype was seen many times. The chain couples TRBV7-9 to TRBJ2-5; D unresolved. CDR1 and CDR2 (germline): SEHNR, FQNEAQ (reference sequence). Trimming took 2 bases from V and 4 from J, leaving 14 bases between them. The CDR3 consists of 15 residues. The CDR3 DNA is TGTGCCAGCAGCTTACGTGGTGGCGGCCCAGAGACCCAGTACTTC. Translation gives CASSLRGGGPETQYF.

V usage is TRBV28 and J usage is TRBJ1-1, with D perhaps TRBD1 (6 bases). The germline V gene has CDR1 MDHEN and CDR2 SYDVKM. This CDR3 has 11 residues. Trimming removed 6 bases at V and 10 bases at J, with 12 bases between. CDR3 sequence (DNA): TGTGCCAGCAGAAGTACAGGGCTAGCTTTCTTT. Its translation: CASRSTGLAFF.

The chain combines TRBV3-1 with TRBJ2-7; 10 nucleotides align to TRBD1. Germline CDR1 and CDR2: LGHDT and YNNKEL (reference sequence). This CDR3 region has 15 residues. V trimming: 2 bases; J trimming: 2 bases; junction bases outside the gene matches: 3. This CDR3 is CASSQPGQGAYEQYF. In nucleotides, the CDR3 is TGTGCCAGCAGCCAACCCGGACAGGGGGCCTACGAGCAGTACTTC.

This clonotype was counted only a few times. The rearrangement links TRBV29-1 to TRBJ1-4; maybe TRBD1 (6 bases). The CDR3 spans 16 residues. Germline lookup yields CDR1 SQVTM and CDR2 ANQGSEA. Trimming took off 6 bases at V and 0 bases at J, with 17 bases between the two ends. The CDR3, as DNA: TGCAGCGTGAGGGGCAGGGGAGATGCAACTAATGAAAAACTGTTTTTT. This codes for CSVRGRGDATNEKLFF.

The chain combines TRBV3-1 with TRBJ2-3; TRBD2 aligns across 7 bases. The CDR3 covers 16 residues. Germline CDR1 is LGHDT and CDR2 is YNNKEL (reference sequence). V gave up 1 base and J gave up 4 bases; unmatched junction bases: 8. The CDR3 here is CASSQGPGTIADTQYF. In nucleotides, the CDR3 is TGTGCCAGCAGCCAAGGCCCCGGGACTATCGCAGATACGCAGTATTTT.

The chain carries TRBV5-1 and TRBJ1-1, with D unclear. The CDR3 consists of 13 residues. CDR1 SGHRS and CDR2 YFSETQ come from the germline V gene. V was clipped by 5 bases and J by 3 bases, with 11 bases between them. The CDR3 sequence is CASRRGFDTEAFF. CDR3 in DNA: TGCGCCAGCAGGCGGGGATTTGACACTGAAGCTTTCTTT.

This clonotype was observed a handful of times. An end of the junction does not agree with germline; a read error may underlie this. V gene TRBV7-7 combines with J gene TRBJ2-5, with D uncertain. Per germline, CDR1 SSHAT and CDR2 FNYEAQ (reference sequence). The CDR3 totals 13 residues. CDR3 bases: TGTGCTAGCAGCTTGATGGCGGAAGAGACCCAGTACTTC. The encoded protein is CASSLMAEETQYF. Filled out from reference TRBV7-7 and TRBJ2-5, the complete variable domain reads GAGVSQSPRYKVTKRGQDVTLRCDPISSHATLYWYQQALGQGPEFLTYFNYEAQPDKSGLPSDRFSAERPEGSISTLTIQRTEQRDSAMYRCASSLMAEETQYFGPGTRLLVL.

This clonotype was seen only a few times. The chain employs TRBV24-1 and TRBJ2-7; TRBD1 matches at 10 bases. The CDR3 runs to 16 residues. The germline gives CDR1 KGHDR, CDR2 SFDVKD. Germline trimming cut 2 bases from V and 4 bases from J; bases unmatched to any gene: 7. CDR3: CATSDSSGQGTYEQYF. The CDR3 DNA sequence: TGTGCCACCAGTGATTCTTCGGGACAGGGGACGTACGAGCAGTACTTC.

This clonotype was detected only a few times. The CDR3 region has the DNA TGCGCCAGCAGCCCGGGACTAGCGGGAGACCGCACAGATACGCAGTATTTT. It codes for CASSPGLAGDRTDTQYF. This chain uses TRBV5-1 with TRBJ1-3; TRBD2 aligns across 14 bases. The end of the DNA is better explained by TRBJ2-3, so the J call may be wrong. CDR3 size: 17 residues. In germline, CDR1 is SGHRS, CDR2 YFSETQ.

V usage is TRBV6-6 and J usage is TRBJ2-1; TRBD2 agrees at 11 bases. Germline V CDR1 and CDR2: MNHNY, SVGAGI (reference sequence). The J segment lost 3 bases and the V segment lost 6 bases, leaving 7 bases of the junction unmatched. CDR3 length: 16 residues. This chain's CDR3 is CASSSSGRPYYNEQFF. Here the CDR3 DNA reads TGTGCCAGCAGCTCTAGCGGGAGGCCTTACTACAATGAGCAGTTCTTC.

The chain carries TRBV20-1 and TRBJ1-4, with D perhaps matching TRBD1 (6 bases). CDR3 length equals 13 residues. Germline loops: CDR1 DFQATT, CDR2 SNEGSKA (reference sequence). V was pared by 0 bases and J by 9 bases, with 11 bases between. The CDR3, as DNA: TGCAGTGCTAGAGATTCCGGGGACAAAAAACTGTTTTTT. This encodes CSARDSGDKKLFF.

This chain links TRBV20-1 with TRBJ2-5; maybe TRBD2 (5 bases). The CDR3 length is 14 residues. V was clipped by 3 bases and J by 1 base, with 12 bases between them. The germline V gene encodes CDR1 DFQATT and CDR2 SNEGSKA (reference sequence). In DNA form, the CDR3 reads TGCAGTGCTAGTCCGGGGTCTTCCCAAGAGACCCAGTACTTC. As protein: CSASPGSSQETQYF.